The rows below give T cell receptor beta chains drawn from one sample of a study of T-cell memory formation after mild COVID-19. TCRdb re-called the 5' RACE reads through MiXCR, storing one row per CDR3 protein. The data contain 410,000 or so distinct CDR3 sequences, about 22% of them singletons. Sequences were obtained from PBMCs or a T cell subset sorted from them (not recorded which). These receptors all stem from an adult woman who had mild COVID-19 (a few samples of this study predate the infection). Cell type and time point are not known. CDR3s leave out the opening cysteine and the closing phenylalanine or tryptophan. The D gene is left open where the match is weak.

V: TRBV20-1; D: NA; J: TRBJ2-7; CDR3: SARGSYIYEQY
V: TRBV12-3/TRBV12-4; D: NA; J: TRBJ1-2; CDR3: ASSQGYYGYT
V: TRBV12-3/TRBV12-4; D: NA; J: TRBJ1-5; CDR3: ASSLGGPSNQPQH
V: TRBV29-1; D: NA; J: TRBJ2-1; CDR3: SVEKGRRYNEQF
V: TRBV2; D: TRBD1; J: TRBJ1-2; CDR3: ASSSTGTGGKHGYT
V: TRBV29-1; D: NA; J: TRBJ2-7; CDR3: SARRANSYEKY
V: TRBV20-1; D: NA; J: TRBJ2-5; CDR3: SARGGGDETGVSETQY
V: TRBV6-2/TRBV6-3; D: NA; J: TRBJ2-1; CDR3: ASRPWRDSYNEQF
V: TRBV19; D: TRBD1; J: TRBJ1-6; CDR3: ASRGGQGGSPLH
V: TRBV7-8; D: TRBD2; J: TRBJ2-7; CDR3: ASSSTSAGATYEQY
V: TRBV7-3; D: NA; J: TRBJ2-5; CDR3: ASSLPGQIETQY
V: TRBV21-1; D: NA; J: TRBJ2-7; CDR3: ARGTTPYEQY
V: TRBV27; D: NA; J: TRBJ1-1; CDR3: ASRNTEAF
V: TRBV4-1; D: NA; J: TRBJ2-7; CDR3: ASSQARGLGSAEQY
V: TRBV24-1; D: TRBD1; J: TRBJ2-1; CDR3: ATSGGQGMGGNNEQF